Included here is one T cell receptor beta chain sequence, with context. The sample is drawn from a study of blood T cell repertoires in COVID-19. Study-level background: In each case, the material was cDNA or gDNA derived from T cells, B-cell-depleted T cells, or PBMCs.

The CDR3 has 13 residues. Germline CDR1 reads LGHDT; CDR2 reads YNNKEL (reference sequence). V lost 5 bases, J lost 5 bases, and 12 bases lay in between. Before they entered the study, exposed participants had met a COVID-19 case within 2 weeks. Using immunoSEQ multiplex PCR, the repertoire was profiled, and TCRdb retains in-frame clones only, with some absent. This table has some 300,000 clones, around nine tenths appearing once. The gene calls are TRBV3-1 (or the pseudogene TRBV3-2) and TRBJ1-1; possibly TRBD1 for D (6 bases). The clonotype comes from a woman between 50 and 59 years old who had been exposed to COVID-19. The sample consisted of PBMCs or T cells enriched from blood (not recorded which). CDR3 sequence reads: CASSATGRTEAFF. CDR3 bases: TGTGCCAGCAGCGCCACAGGGCGGACTGAAGCTTTCTTT.